These 13 T cell receptor beta chains were all obtained from the same sample, sequenced in a study of blood T cell repertoires in COVID-19. Data came from immunoSEQ multiplex PCR; TCRdb stores just in-frame clones and leaves some out. The sample has about 71,000 clones, about four fifths seen once; the top ten hold roughly an eighth. Sequenced sample: peripheral blood. Receptors originate from a woman aged 80 or over with acute or convalescent COVID-19.

This sequence joins TRBV2 and TRBJ2-7, with 7 bases matching TRBD2. The CDR3 covers 14 residues. The V gene's germline CDR1 is SNHLY and CDR2 FYNNEI. The V and J ends lost 6 bases and 1 base, in that order; junction bases with no gene match: 6. CDR3 nucleotide sequence: TGTGCCAGCAGGAGGGAGGGCCTTTCCTACGAGCAGTACTTC. It specifies CASRREGLSYEQYF.

This chain joins TRBV28 and TRBJ2-3; D may be TRBD2 (6 bases). The CDR3 is 15 amino acids. Germline CDR1 reads MDHEN; CDR2 reads SYDVKM. V was trimmed by 6 bases and J by 3 bases, leaving 16 bases between them. The CDR3 DNA follows: TGTGCCAGCAGGGATGGGGGGAGTCGTACAGATACGCAGTATTTT. Amino acids: CASRDGGSRTDTQYF. Using reference TRBV28 and TRBJ2-3 for the parts outside the CDR3, the full variable domain is DVKVTQSSRYLVKRTGEKVFLECVQDMDHENMFWYRQDPGLGLRLIYFSYDVKMKEKGDIPEGYSVSREKKERFSLILESASTNQTSMYLCASRDGGSRTDTQYFGPGTRLTVL.

This chain connects TRBV6-5 to TRBJ2-7; D possibly corresponds to TRBD2 (6 bases). Trimming removed 5 bases at V and 3 bases at J, with 14 bases between. CDR1 and CDR2 from the germline V gene are MNHEY and SVGAGI. CDR3 length: 14 amino acids. CDR3 in amino acids: CASSPTTGSYEQYF. The DNA of the CDR3 is TGTGCCAGCAGTCCCACAACCGGGAGCTACGAGCAGTACTTC.

The chain combines TRBV4-1 with TRBJ2-1; 10 nucleotides align to TRBD2. Germline CDR1 is MGHRA and CDR2 is YSYEKL. J lost 8 bases, V lost 4 bases, and 11 bases had no gene match. CDR3 size: 16 residues. The CDR3 DNA reads as TGCGCCAGCAGCCGGATAGCGGGAGGATCCTCGGATGAGCAGTTCTTC. Translating it yields CASSRIAGGSSDEQFF.

This clone was detected once. The chain has TRBV5-4 and TRBJ2-7; possibly TRBD2 for D (6 bases). The V gene lost 4 bases and the J gene lost 3 bases, with 14 bases spanning the gap. The length of the CDR3 is 14 residues. Germline-derived CDR1 and CDR2 are SGHNT and YYREEE (reference sequence). The CDR3 protein is CASSPGVYLYEQYF. CDR3 nucleotide sequence: TGTGCCAGCAGCCCGGGAGTGTACCTCTACGAGCAGTACTTC. Complete variable domain (other parts from reference TRBV5-4 and TRBJ2-7): ETGVTQSPTHLIKTRGQQVTLRCSSQSGHNTVSWYQQALGQGPQFIFQYYREEENGRGNFPPRFSGLQFPNYSSELNVNALELDDSALYLCASSPGVYLYEQYFGPGTRLTVT.

This chain links TRBV4-2 with TRBJ2-1, with 8 bases aligning to TRBD2. Germline-derived CDR1 and CDR2 are LGHNA and YNFKEQ. This CDR3 has 17 residues. Unmatched junction bases numbered 13, after V lost 1 base and J lost 8 bases. The CDR3 nucleotides are TGTGCCAGCAGCCAAGTTGGTAGCGGGACTTATAAGGATGAGCAGTTCTTC. Residues: CASSQVGSGTYKDEQFF.

This clone was counted between two and nine times. This chain links TRBV7-9 with TRBJ2-7, with 7 bases matching TRBD1. The CDR3 covers 13 residues. Trimming removed 1 base from V and 5 bases from J; junction bases left unmatched: 2. Germline V lookup: CDR1 SEHNR, CDR2 FQNEAQ (reference sequence). The CDR3 DNA reads TGTGCCAGCAGCTTAGGAGGGGGCAACGAGCAGTACTTC. Translation: CASSLGGGNEQYF.

This chain uses TRBV3-1 (or the pseudogene TRBV3-2) with TRBJ2-7; TRBD2 matches 10 bases. V was pared by 0 bases and J by 3 bases, with 11 bases of the junction left unmatched. Germline V CDR1 and CDR2: LGHDT, YNNKEL (reference sequence). The CDR3 totals 18 residues. CDR3 bases: TGTGCCAGCAGCCAAGAAGGAGGTCTAGCGGGAGTAGTCTACGAGCAGTACTTC. Translated, it gives CASSQEGGLAGVVYEQYF.

CDR3 DNA: TGTGCCAGCAGTTTCGCACAGGGTTGGGCACCAGATACGCAGTATTTT. It translates to CASSFAQGWAPDTQYF. V usage is TRBV6-5 and J usage is TRBJ2-3; D is possibly TRBD1 (6 bases). The germline V gene has CDR1 MNHEY and CDR2 SVGAGI. The CDR3 is 16 amino acids. Trimming left V 4 bases short and J 4 bases short, with 18 bases between.

V usage is TRBV6-5 and J usage is TRBJ1-6; TRBD1 aligns across 8 bases. Germline-derived CDR1 and CDR2 are MNHEY and SVGAGI. The CDR3 is 16 amino acids. The V gene end was trimmed by 0 bases and the J gene end by 5 bases; junction bases not matched to a gene: 3. In DNA form, the CDR3 reads TGTGCCAGCAGTTACTCTACAGGGGGGCATAATTCACCCCTCCACTTT. Amino acid sequence: CASSYSTGGHNSPLHF.

Details on this clone: This specimen includes other DNA sequences encoding the same CDR3. CDR3 nucleotides: TGTGCCAGCAGCCGGGACAGCTTGGGGGAGCAGTACTTC. Translated: CASSRDSLGEQYF. The chain couples TRBV11-3 to TRBJ2-7; 7 nucleotides match TRBD1. Germline CDR1 reads SGHNT; CDR2 reads YENEEA. This CDR3 is built from 13 residues. The V segment lost 5 bases and the J segment 7 bases; nucleotides outside the gene matches: 8.

A few counts support this clone. This chain links TRBV5-1 with TRBJ1-6, with D maybe TRBD1 (5 bases). Germline CDR1 is SGHRS and CDR2 is YFSETQ. Trimming took off 4 bases at V and 0 bases at J, with 11 bases between the two ends. CDR3 size: 16 residues. The CDR3 spells CASSPGQSSYNSPLHF. DNA of the CDR3: TGCGCCAGCAGCCCCGGACAAAGCTCCTATAATTCACCCCTCCACTTT. Looking up the rest from reference TRBV5-1 and TRBJ1-6 gives the full variable domain: KAGVTQTPRYLIKTRGQQVTLSCSPISGHRSVSWYQQTPGQGLQFLFEYFSETQRNKGNFPGRFSGRQFSNSRSEMNVSTLELGDSALYLCASSPGQSSYNSPLHFGNGTRLTVT.

This clone was seen once. This chain joins TRBV5-1 and TRBJ1-1; D gene uncertain. Looked up from germline, CDR1 is SGHRS and CDR2 is YFSETQ. The CDR3 length is 13 residues. Trimming cost V 1 base and J 1 base, with 5 bases left between them. The CDR3 coding sequence is TGCGCCAGCAGCTTGTCGAGGAACACTGAAGCTTTCTTT. This sequence encodes CASSLSRNTEAFF.